The 4 T cell receptor beta chains below come from one sample, sequenced in a study of chemoradiotherapy in HPV16-positive cancers. Some clones are missing from TCRdb's copy, which holds only in-frame ones; the method was immunoSEQ multiplex PCR. The sample has under 85,000 clones; roughly 90% are singletons. The specimen comprised blood, sampled from a patient who underwent chemoradiotherapy. The source is a human donor with HPV-associated anogenital cancer.

The V call is TRBV6-6, the J call TRBJ2-5; 8 bases align to TRBD2. CDR1 and CDR2 (germline): MNHNY, SVGAGI (reference sequence). The length of the CDR3 is 15 residues. V shed 2 bases and J 2 bases; nucleotides not matched to a gene: 4. The CDR3: CASSYSSSGQETQYF. Written as DNA, the CDR3 is TGTGCCAGCAGTTACAGCTCTAGCGGGCAAGAGACCCAGTACTTC.

This clone was detected only once. The CDR3: CASSQDQGRADEKLFF. In DNA form, the CDR3 reads TGCGCCAGCAGCCAAGATCAGGGCAGGGCGGATGAAAAACTGTTTTTT. The genes are TRBV4-1 and TRBJ1-4, with TRBD1 as a possible D gene (5 bases). Trimming left V 0 bases short and J 6 bases short, with 14 bases between. Germline CDR1 reads MGHRA; CDR2 reads YSYEKL. This CDR3 is built from 16 residues.

CDR3 sequence reads: CASTGIAGGNTGELFF. CDR3 DNA sequence: TGTGCCAGCACTGGAATAGCGGGAGGGAACACCGGGGAGCTGTTTTTT. The rearrangement links TRBV2 to TRBJ2-2; 10 nucleotides line up with TRBD2. The CDR3 is 16 amino acids. Trimming at V came to 7 bases and at J to 1 base, leaving 6 bases not matched to a gene. Germline CDR1 is SNHLY and CDR2 is FYNNEI.

This sequence joins TRBV7-9 and TRBJ2-5, with 9 bases matching TRBD1. V dropped 5 bases and J dropped 5; count of bases not matched to a gene: 3. CDR3 length equals 13 residues. Germline CDR1 SEHNR, CDR2 FQNEAQ (reference sequence). As DNA, the CDR3 is TGTGCCAGCAGCCAAGGACAGGGGGAGACCCAGTACTTC. Residues: CASSQGQGETQYF. The entire variable domain, with the rest obtained from reference TRBV7-9 and TRBJ2-5, is as follows: DTGVSQNPRHKITKRGQNVTFRCDPISEHNRLYWYRQTLGQGPEFLTYFQNEAQLEKSRLLSDRFSAERPKGSFSTLEIQRTEQGDSAMYLCASSQGQGETQYFGPGTRLLVL.